Given below is one T cell receptor beta chain in context. The data derive from a study of blood T cell repertoires in COVID-19. In the study overall: Sample material is recorded as cDNA or gDNA derived from T cells, B-cell-depleted T cells, or PBMCs.

Germline V gene data show CDR1 as MRHNA and CDR2 as SNTAGT. V lost 3 bases to trimming and J lost 6 bases; unmatched junction nucleotides: 3. This CDR3 has 15 residues. The repertoire was sequenced with immunoSEQ multiplex PCR; TCRdb's copy has only in-frame clones and lacks some. Of about 350,000 clones in the sample, approximately 89% are singletons; the top ten hold roughly 4%. This clonotype was obtained from a woman in her fifties or sixties with COVID-19, enrolled during active disease. The rearrangement joins TRBV6-4 to TRBJ2-1; 12 nucleotides match TRBD2. The sequenced material came from peripheral blood. CDR3: CASSETSGGSNEQFF. CDR3 nucleotide sequence: TGTGCCAGCAGTGAGACTAGCGGGGGCTCCAATGAGCAGTTCTTC.